These 16 T cell receptor beta chains originate from one sample sequenced in a study of T cell responses to AZD1222 COVID-19 vaccine. Repertoires were generated with immunoSEQ multiplex PCR, while TCRdb's copy carries only in-frame clones and drops some. The table has 120,000 to 150,000 clones, around 93% seen once. The source material was peripheral blood, sampled on day 0 of AZD1222 vaccination. The origin of the receptors is an adult in good health.

The rearrangement links TRBV19 to TRBJ1-1, with D possibly TRBD1 on 6 matching bases. Trimming took 3 bases from V and 3 from J, leaving 11 bases between them. CDR3 size: 14 residues. The V gene's germline CDR1 is LNHDA and CDR2 SQIVND (reference sequence). The CDR3 here is CASSIQGMYTEAFF. CDR3 in DNA: TGTGCCAGTAGTATTCAGGGGATGTACACTGAAGCTTTCTTT.

The chain joins TRBV25-1 to TRBJ2-2; D gene uncertain. Trimming took off 4 bases at V and 6 bases at J, with 6 bases between the two ends. The V gene's germline CDR1 is MGHDK and CDR2 SYGVNS. The CDR3 has 12 amino acids. The CDR3, as DNA: TGTGCCAGCAGTGTAGGTCCCGGGGAGCTGTTTTTT. It is translated as CASSVGPGELFF. Together with reference TRBV25-1 and TRBJ2-2, the CDR3 gives the full variable domain: EADIYQTPRYLVIGTGKKITLECSQTMGHDKMYWYQQDPGMELHLIHYSYGVNSTEKGDLSSESTVSRIRTEHFPLTLESARPSHTSQYLCASSVGPGELFFGEGSRLTVL.

The chain links TRBV30 to TRBJ1-3; D is undetermined. Trimming removed 7 bases at V and 0 bases at J, with 7 bases between. This CDR3 contains 12 residues. Germline lookup yields CDR1 GTSNPN and CDR2 SVGIG (reference sequence). CDR3 DNA: TGTGCCTTAGGAGACTCTGGAAACACCATATATTTT. Translation gives CALGDSGNTIYF.

The chain has TRBV12-3 or TRBV12-4 and TRBJ2-6, with D unclear. The length of the CDR3 is 13 residues. V dropped 5 bases and J dropped 1 base, with 3 bases sitting between them. CDR3 in DNA: TGTGCCAGCAGTCCTTCTGGGGCCAACGTCCTGACTTTC. Encoded protein: CASSPSGANVLTF.

The rearrangement joins TRBV5-1 to TRBJ2-5; 10 bases map to TRBD2. The V gene end was trimmed by 0 bases and the J gene end by 7 bases; junction bases not matched to a gene: 3. The length of the CDR3 is 14 residues. Looked up from germline, CDR1 is SGHRS and CDR2 is YFSETQ. The CDR3, as DNA: TGCGCCAGCAGCTTGGGGACTAGCGGTTTGACCCAGTACTTC. Its translation is CASSLGTSGLTQYF.

The V call is TRBV4-3, the J call TRBJ2-3; tentatively, D is TRBD2 (5 bases). Germline V gene lookup returns CDR1 LGHNA and CDR2 YSLEER. The V and J ends lost 8 bases and 4 bases respectively, with 16 bases between them. This CDR3 comprises 14 residues. CDR3 sequence reads: CASRSQLGADTQYF. The CDR3 region has the DNA TGCGCCAGCCGATCACAACTAGGCGCAGATACGCAGTATTTT.

This rearrangement joins TRBV7-9 to TRBJ2-3, with D unclear. This CDR3 region has 15 residues. V dropped 5 bases and J dropped 2 bases, with 14 bases sitting between them. Per the germline V gene, CDR1 is SEHNR and CDR2 is FQNEAQ (reference sequence). CDR3: CASSDTLRSTDTQYF. The CDR3 DNA reads TGTGCCAGCAGCGATACTCTAAGATCCACAGATACGCAGTATTTT.

This clone appeared once. The CDR3, as DNA: TGTGCCAGCTCACCGACGGGCGGTCAGCCCCAGCATTTT. Its translation: CASSPTGGQPQHF. This sequence joins TRBV18 and TRBJ1-5; D gene ambiguous. Trimming took 3 bases from V and 6 from J, leaving 9 bases between them. Germline loops: CDR1 KGHSH, CDR2 LQKENI. CDR3 size: 13 residues.

The chain is built from TRBV5-8 and TRBJ1-2, with D possibly TRBD1 on 5 matching bases. This CDR3 has 17 amino acids. Trimming removed 6 bases from V and 4 bases from J, with 25 bases in between. Germline CDR1 and CDR2: SGHTS and YDEGEE. The CDR3 DNA is TGTGCCAGCACCTGGAGGGGAAGGGCTTCATTTTCCTATGGCTACACCTTC. Translated, it gives CASTWRGRASFSYGYTF.

The chain recombines TRBV28 with TRBJ2-7; TRBD2 agrees at 7 bases. Unmatched junction bases numbered 20, after V lost 7 bases and J lost 5 bases. The CDR3 totals 17 residues. CDR1 is MDHEN, CDR2 SYDVKM, per germline. As DNA, the CDR3 is TGTGCCAGCACCAACGGAGCTTCGGGACTATTCCCCCACGAGCAGTACTTC. Translation gives CASTNGASGLFPHEQYF.

The V gene is TRBV5-6, the J gene TRBJ2-5; D possibly corresponds to TRBD2 (6 bases). V was clipped by 8 bases and J by 2 bases, with 16 bases between them. Germline CDR1 is SGHDT and CDR2 is YYEEEE. CDR3 length: 14 amino acids. CDR3 amino acids: CASVLRDLQETQYF. The CDR3 DNA reads TGTGCCAGTGTTCTCCGGGACTTACAAGAGACCCAGTACTTC.

This chain uses TRBV25-1 with TRBJ1-6; D not certain. The CDR3 runs to 14 residues. The V gene lost 1 base and the J gene lost 10 bases, with 11 bases spanning the gap. CDR1 MGHDK and CDR2 SYGVNS come from the germline V gene. The CDR3 DNA reads as TGTGCCAGCAGTGAATGGGTAAACGGGTCACCCCTCCACTTT. Translating it yields CASSEWVNGSPLHF.

This chain links TRBV3-1 (or the pseudogene TRBV3-2) with TRBJ1-5; D gene unclear. Germline loops: CDR1 LGHDT, CDR2 YNNKEL (reference sequence). The length of the CDR3 is 12 residues. The V end lost 8 bases, the J end lost 3 bases, and 8 bases lay between the germline ends. This chain's CDR3 is CASGRPNQPQHF. The CDR3 nucleotides read TGTGCCAGCGGCAGACCCAATCAGCCCCAGCATTTT.

The chain joins TRBV2 to TRBJ2-7, with D possibly being TRBD2 (5 bases). CDR1 and CDR2 from the germline V gene are SNHLY and FYNNEI. The germline V and J ends were trimmed by 6 bases and 3 bases, with 12 bases remaining between them. The CDR3 contains 13 residues. CDR3 sequence (DNA): TGTGCCAGCAGCCCCGGGAATCTCTACGAGCAGTACTTC. It codes for CASSPGNLYEQYF.

Notes on this clone: The junction and the germline gene differ at one end; a read error may be behind it. The chain is built from TRBV11-3 and TRBJ2-3; D gene uncertain. The CDR3 extends over 15 amino acids. CDR1 is SGHNT and CDR2 is YENEEA in the germline V gene. The chain's CDR3 is CASSLWRQSTDTQYF. The CDR3 coding sequence is TGTGCCAGCAGCTTATGGCGGCAGAGCACCGATACGCAGTATTTT.

V is TRBV23-1 and J is TRBJ2-5; D may be TRBD1 or TRBD2 (5 bases each). TRBV23-1 is an ORF; its function is uncertain. Trimming pared 0 bases from V and 0 bases from J, leaving 5 bases between. This CDR3 has 14 residues. CDR3 coding DNA: TGCGCCAGCAGTCAATCGGGGGACCAAGAGACCCAGTACTTC. Its protein product is CASSQSGDQETQYF.